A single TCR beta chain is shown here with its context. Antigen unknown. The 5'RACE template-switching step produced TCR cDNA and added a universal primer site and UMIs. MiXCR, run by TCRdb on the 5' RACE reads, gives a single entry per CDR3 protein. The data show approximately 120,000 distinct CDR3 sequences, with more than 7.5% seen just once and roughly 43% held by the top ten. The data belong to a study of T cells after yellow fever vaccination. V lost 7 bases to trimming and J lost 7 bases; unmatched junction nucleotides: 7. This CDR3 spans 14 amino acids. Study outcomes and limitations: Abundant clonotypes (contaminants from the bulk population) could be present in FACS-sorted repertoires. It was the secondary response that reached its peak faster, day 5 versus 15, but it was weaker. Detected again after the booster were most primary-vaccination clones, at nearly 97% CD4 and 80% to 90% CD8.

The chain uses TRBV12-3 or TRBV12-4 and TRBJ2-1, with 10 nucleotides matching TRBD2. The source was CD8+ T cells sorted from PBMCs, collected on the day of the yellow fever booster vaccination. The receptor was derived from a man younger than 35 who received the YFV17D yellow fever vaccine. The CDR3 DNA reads TGTGCCAGCAACAGCGGGGGGGTGGGGAATGAGCAGTTCTTC. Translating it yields CASNSGGVGNEQFF.